This TCR beta chain comes out of a study of T cell repertoires in cytomegalovirus infection. Findings and limits, study-wide: Pooled public TCR beta family frequency picked out CMV carriers with the relevant HLA. It was HLA-C-restricted CMV-specific TCR beta clonotypes that dominated the response ex vivo.

This clonotype was observed many times. Antigen: not known. TCRdb passed the reads through MiXCR, listing each CDR3 protein once. The repertoire holds about 360,000 distinct CDR3 sequences, just under 35% seen once, with approximately 13% in the top ten. The sequencing used cultured PBMCs, collected from culture after CMV antigen stimulation. The TCR comes from a human donor in good health (CMV status not recorded). Some clones in this sample may be carry-over from other donors' samples.

The CDR3 loop is CASSESWFGGAYGYTF. CDR3 DNA sequence: TGTGCCAGCAGTGAATCATGGTTCGGCGGTGCTTATGGCTACACCTTC. V is TRBV25-1 and J is TRBJ1-2, with unresolved D. The germline V and J ends were trimmed by 1 base and 5 bases, with 17 bases remaining between them. Looked up from germline, CDR1 is MGHDK and CDR2 is SYGVNS. The CDR3 loop spans 16 amino acids.